The entry that follows covers one TCR beta chain sequence. This CDR3 has 12 amino acids. Germline CDR1 and CDR2: SGHTA and FQGNSA. Trimming removed 8 bases from V and 6 bases from J, with 10 bases in between. This sample was included in a study of response to subunit inactivated influenza vaccine. Via MiXCR, TCRdb re-called the RT-PCR reads, giving one row per CDR3 protein. The sample has hundreds of thousands of distinct CDR3 sequences, approximately 15% seen once. This chain joins TRBV7-2 and TRBJ2-2; tentatively, D is TRBD1 (6 bases). Sequenced material: CD4+ T cells sorted from PBMCs, taken less than 30 months after vaccination. The sequence derives from a man between 50 and 69 years old who received an inactivated influenza vaccine. DNA of the CDR3: TGTGCCAGCGGCACAGGGTCCGGGGAGCTGTTTTTT. Its translation is CASGTGSGELFF.